One sample yielded the 11 T cell receptor beta chains listed below, sequenced in a study of cytomegalovirus exposure and HLA in healthy donors. Amplification used 60 Vbeta primers and 13 Jbeta primers. Repertoires were generated with immunoSEQ multiplex PCR, while TCRdb's copy carries only in-frame clones and drops some. The sample holds 77,000 or so clones, 75% to 85% seen once. What was sequenced was PBMCs. These receptors all come from a man between 70 and 80 years old in good health and CMV-seropositive.

The chain links TRBV6-1 to TRBJ2-1, with 12 bases that match TRBD2. The J segment lost 6 bases and the V segment lost 4 bases, leaving 4 bases of the junction unmatched. The CDR3 totals 15 residues. Germline assignment: CDR1 MNHNS and CDR2 SASEGT. The chain's CDR3 is CASSVRLAGANEQFF. CDR3 coding DNA: TGTGCCAGCAGTGTGCGACTAGCGGGGGCCAATGAGCAGTTCTTC.

This chain uses TRBV15 with TRBJ2-5; the match to TRBD2 covers 10 bases. V trimming: 2 bases; J trimming: 4 bases; junction bases outside the gene matches: 4. Germline V CDR1 and CDR2: LNHNV, YYDKDF (reference sequence). This CDR3 has 15 residues. In DNA, the CDR3 is TGTGCCACCAGCAGAAGCGGGGGGGCGGGAGAGACCCAGTACTTC. Its protein product is CATSRSGGAGETQYF. The full variable domain, completed using reference TRBV15 and TRBJ2-5, is DAMVIQNPRYQVTQFGKPVTLSCSQTLNHNVMYWYQQKSSQAPKLLFHYYDKDFNNEADTPDNFQSRRPNTSFCFLDIRSPGLGDTAMYLCATSRSGGAGETQYFGPGTRLLVL.

The gene calls are TRBV11-2 and TRBJ1-2; the D is unclear. Germline values: CDR1 SGHAT, CDR2 FQNNGV. This CDR3 is 12 amino acids long. The ends were cut back, 0 bases at V and 8 bases at J, with 7 bases in the middle. The CDR3, as DNA: TGTGCCAGCAGCTTAGAGGTCGGGGGCTACACCTTC. Translation: CASSLEVGGYTF.

This chain connects TRBV9 to TRBJ1-1, with 11 bases lining up with TRBD1. There are 16 residues in the CDR3. Germline V gene data show CDR1 as SGDLS and CDR2 as YYNGEE. With 4 bases clipped from V and 1 base from J, the junction kept 6 bases outside the gene matches. The DNA of the CDR3 is TGTGCCAGCAGCTCCCGGACAGGGGGCGGGAACACTGAAGCTTTCTTT. This gives the protein CASSSRTGGGNTEAFF.

The rearrangement links TRBV2 to TRBJ2-7, with D unresolved. Trimming pared 7 bases from V and 4 bases from J, leaving 8 bases between. This CDR3 contains 11 residues. CDR1 is SNHLY and CDR2 is FYNNEI in the germline V gene. The CDR3 nucleotides read TGTGCCAGCATCATTGAGTACGAGCAGTACTTC. Residues: CASIIEYEQYF.

The chain carries TRBV18 and TRBJ1-2; 7 nucleotides line up with TRBD1. Germline V gene data show CDR1 as KGHSH and CDR2 as LQKENI. The CDR3 loop spans 15 amino acids. J was trimmed by 4 bases and V by 2 bases; bases with no gene match: 7. CDR3 region: CASSPNDRVSYGYTF. The CDR3 DNA follows: TGTGCCAGCTCACCAAACGACAGGGTATCCTATGGCTACACCTTC.

The gene calls are TRBV7-9 and TRBJ1-2, with 10 bases matching TRBD1. The trim removed 5 bases at V and 4 bases at J, leaving 7 bases unmatched. This CDR3 region has 15 residues. Looked up from germline, CDR1 is SEHNR and CDR2 is FQNEAQ (reference sequence). The CDR3 nucleotides are TGTGCCAGCAGCCGCACGGGACAGGGGATCTATGGCTACACCTTC. This translates into CASSRTGQGIYGYTF. The entire variable domain, with the rest obtained from reference TRBV7-9 and TRBJ1-2, is as follows: DTGVSQNPRHKITKRGQNVTFRCDPISEHNRLYWYRQTLGQGPEFLTYFQNEAQLEKSRLLSDRFSAERPKGSFSTLEIQRTEQGDSAMYLCASSRTGQGIYGYTFGSGTRLTVV.

The chain joins TRBV4-3 to TRBJ1-1; D not certain. The CDR3 loop spans 13 amino acids. Germline CDR1 is LGHNA and CDR2 is YSLEER. Trimming took off 3 bases at V and 1 base at J, with 6 bases between the two ends. The CDR3: CASSQRANTEAFF. The CDR3 DNA follows: TGCGCCAGCAGCCAGAGAGCGAACACTGAAGCTTTCTTT.

The V gene is TRBV21-1, the J gene TRBJ2-3; TRBD1 reflects the table's D call only, with no check against the DNA. TRBV21-1 represents a pseudogene. The CDR3 has 14 residues. The CDR3 region is CASSLTGWGDTQYF. The CDR3, as DNA: TGTGCCAGCAGCCTCACAGGGTGGGGAGATACGCAGTATTTT.

This clone was detected once. The genes are TRBV6-1 and TRBJ2-3; TRBD1 might be the D (6 bases). Deletions cut 1 base from V and 1 base from J, with 12 bases between. Germline V gene data show CDR1 as MNHNS and CDR2 as SASEGT. The length of the CDR3 is 16 residues. The CDR3 is CASSEVLGARTDTQYF. The CDR3 bases are TGTGCCAGCAGTGAAGTTCTGGGGGCGCGCACAGATACGCAGTATTTT.

The rearrangement joins TRBV4-2 to TRBJ2-1; 7 bases line up with TRBD2. The germline gives CDR1 LGHNA, CDR2 YNFKEQ. The CDR3 is 16 residues long. V shed 0 bases and J 5 bases; nucleotides not matched to a gene: 7. The CDR3 sequence: CASSQDGAGVHNEQFF. In nucleotides, the CDR3 is TGTGCCAGCAGCCAAGATGGGGCGGGAGTTCACAATGAGCAGTTCTTC.